This T cell receptor beta chain came from a study of control samples from healthy donors and cancer patients. The data were produced by immunoSEQ multiplex PCR, yet TCRdb's version contains in-frame clones alone and is incomplete. The sample shows about 160,000 clones, around nine tenths of them seen only once. This TCR was sampled from a man younger than 40 in good health. Sequencing input: blood.

CDR3 residues: CASSPGWDGYTF. In DNA, the CDR3 is TGCGCCAGCAGCCCCGGGTGGGATGGCTACACCTTC. The J gene is TRBJ1-2, the V gene TRBV5-1, with no clear D. CDR3 length: 12 residues. V gave up 4 bases and J gave up 6 bases, with 10 bases separating them. Germline CDR1 and CDR2: SGHRS and YFSETQ.